These 21 T cell receptor beta chains share one sample of origin, sequenced in a study of T-cell reconstitution after alpha-beta-depleted transplantation in children (dated by TCRdb to about 2016). Libraries were prepared through PCR. The sample was run on an Illumina HiSeq 2500. Molecular barcoding was employed in the preparation of TCR libraries, with unique molecular identifiers being used to normalize TCRbeta repertoire quantification. TCRdb reran the public reads through fastp at Q25 and MiXCR, keeping productive beta chains. Identical CDR3 proteins give one entry, which carries the most common genes and DNA. This sample is represented by approximately 130,000 distinct CDR3 sequences; around 9.8% of them were singletons. The ten largest clones add up to less than 25% of the sample. The treatment or condition label of this sample denotes: allogeneic hematopoietic cell transplantation with graft depleted of TCRalphabeta T cells and CD19 B cells.

The source material was PBMCs, mostly from graft donor cells, sampled 180 days after TCRalphabeta/CD19-depleted stem cell transplant. The receptors originated from a girl less than two years old who had a stem cell transplant for combined immunodeficiency, so the T cells may come from the graft donor.

This clonotype was recorded a few times. V and J are TRBV12-3 or TRBV12-4 and TRBJ2-7; TRBD2 agrees at 12 bases. V shed 4 bases, J shed 3 bases, and the junction held 1 base outside the gene matches. This CDR3 region has 14 residues. DNA for the CDR3: TGTGCCAGCAGTTGGGGACTAGCGGGCTACGAGCAGTACTTC. It is translated as CASSWGLAGYEQYF.

The chain is built from TRBV28 and TRBJ2-1, with 7 bases lining up with TRBD2. The CDR3 contains 15 residues. After removal of 3 bases from V and 5 bases from J, the junction contained 7 bases not matched to a gene. Germline-derived CDR1 and CDR2 are MDHEN and SYDVKM. This CDR3 is CASSFWGGTDNEQFF. The CDR3 bases are TGTGCCAGCAGTTTTTGGGGGGGGACCGACAATGAGCAGTTCTTC. Looking up the rest from reference TRBV28 and TRBJ2-1 gives the full variable domain: DVKVTQSSRYLVKRTGEKVFLECVQDMDHENMFWYRQDPGLGLRLIYFSYDVKMKEKGDIPEGYSVSREKKERFSLILESASTNQTSMYLCASSFWGGTDNEQFFGPGTRLTVL.

The rearrangement links TRBV20-1 to TRBJ2-5; TRBD1 agrees at 7 bases. Germline lookup yields CDR1 DFQATT and CDR2 SNEGSKA (reference sequence). V trimming: 7 bases; J trimming: 3 bases; junction bases outside the gene matches: 8. CDR3 length equals 13 residues. CDR3 DNA: TGCAGTGTGCCCCAAACAGGGGAAGAGACCCAGTACTTC. Translation: CSVPQTGEETQYF.

This clonotype was found a few times. This chain joins TRBV3-1 and TRBJ2-5; D not certain. The germline V gene encodes CDR1 LGHDT and CDR2 YNNKEL (reference sequence). The V gene lost 2 bases and the J gene lost 4 bases, with 5 bases spanning the gap. The CDR3 extends over 12 amino acids. Written as DNA, the CDR3 is TGTGCCAGCAGCCAAAGAGGAGAGACCCAGTACTTC. This gives the protein CASSQRGETQYF.

This clonotype was recorded many times. The chain employs TRBV5-1 and TRBJ2-3, with no clear D. V was clipped by 0 bases and J by 4 bases, with 9 bases between them. This CDR3 has 14 amino acids. The V gene's germline CDR1 is SGHRS and CDR2 YFSETQ. CDR3 region: CASSLAVVPDTQYF. CDR3 coding DNA: TGCGCCAGCAGCTTGGCGGTCGTACCAGATACGCAGTATTTT.

This clonotype was picked up a small number of times. J is TRBJ2-1 and V is TRBV7-6; 7 nucleotides align to TRBD2. Trimming removed 5 bases from V and 0 bases from J; junction bases left unmatched: 16. Germline loops: CDR1 SGHVS, CDR2 FNYEAQ. The CDR3 spans 19 residues. CDR3 loop: CASSRSGLSFALSYNEQFF. The CDR3 nucleotides are TGTGCCAGCAGCCGCTCGGGACTATCCTTCGCCCTCTCCTACAATGAGCAGTTCTTC.

This clonotype was counted a few times. The chain employs TRBV6-2 or TRBV6-3 and TRBJ2-7, with TRBD2 matching over 11 bases. Trimming took 5 bases from V and 2 from J; bases not matched to a gene: 8. CDR3 length: 16 residues. Per germline, CDR1 MNHEY and CDR2 SVGEGT. CDR3 sequence (DNA): TGTGCCAGCAGTCGGACTAGCGGGTTTGATACCTACGAGCAGTACTTC. This gives the protein CASSRTSGFDTYEQYF.

This sequence joins TRBV9 and TRBJ2-7; D is undetermined. CDR3 length equals 12 residues. Trimming removed 2 bases from V and 4 bases from J, with 7 bases in between. Germline CDR1 SGDLS, CDR2 YYNGEE. The CDR3 sequence: CASSVLRYEQYF. The CDR3 DNA reads as TGTGCCAGCAGCGTCCTGAGGTACGAGCAGTACTTC.

The rearrangement uses TRBV20-1 and TRBJ2-2; no firm D call. Trimming cost V 3 bases and J 1 base, with 9 bases left between them. The CDR3 is 14 residues long. Germline V gene lookup returns CDR1 DFQATT and CDR2 SNEGSKA (reference sequence). The CDR3 bases are TGCAGTGCTAGTTCCAGGATGAACACCGGGGAGCTGTTTTTT. Amino acid sequence: CSASSRMNTGELFF.

This clonotype was found many times. The chain recombines TRBV19 with TRBJ2-3, with D perhaps TRBD1 or TRBD2 (5 bases each). The ends were cut back, 5 bases at V and 2 bases at J, with 8 bases in the middle. Looked up from germline, CDR1 is LNHDA and CDR2 is SQIVND (reference sequence). This CDR3 spans 13 amino acids. The chain's CDR3 is CASSFGTTDTQYF. CDR3 in DNA: TGTGCCAGTAGTTTCGGGACCACAGATACGCAGTATTTT.

This clonotype was counted a few times. The chain employs TRBV6-2 or TRBV6-3 and TRBJ2-5, with 10 bases lining up with TRBD1. The V segment lost 0 bases and the J segment 4 bases; nucleotides outside the gene matches: 5. The germline V gene has CDR1 MNHEY and CDR2 SVGEGT. The CDR3 covers 16 residues. The CDR3 protein is CASSYSDRGLRETQYF. Written as DNA, the CDR3 is TGTGCCAGCAGTTACTCTGACAGGGGGCTAAGAGAGACCCAGTACTTC.

V is TRBV29-1 and J is TRBJ2-7; 8 bases align to TRBD1. V lost 5 bases and J lost 6; bases outside the gene matches: 15. The CDR3 is 15 residues long. Germline V gene sequence: CDR1 SQVTM, CDR2 ANQGSEA. The CDR3 is CSVTSPTDRGLEQYF. CDR3 DNA: TGCAGCGTTACCTCCCCGACCGACAGGGGCCTCGAGCAGTACTTC.

This clonotype was recorded a few times. The chain joins TRBV7-8 to TRBJ2-7, with 9 bases that match TRBD1. Germline lookup yields CDR1 SGHVS and CDR2 FQNEAQ. The CDR3 extends over 14 amino acids. After removal of 5 bases from V and 7 bases from J, the junction contained 9 bases not matched to a gene. CDR3 amino acids: CASSTRTGAGEQYF. DNA of the CDR3: TGTGCCAGCAGCACCCGGACAGGGGCGGGGGAGCAGTACTTC.

The sample holds a few counts of this clonotype. The J gene is TRBJ1-1, the V gene TRBV11-2; D gene unclear. Trimming stripped 5 bases from V and 7 bases from J, with 14 bases between. The germline gives CDR1 SGHAT, CDR2 FQNNGV. The CDR3 runs 13 residues. CDR3 sequence: CASSPPGRGEAFF. The DNA for the CDR3 is TGTGCCAGCAGCCCGCCCGGGAGAGGTGAAGCTTTCTTT.

The CDR3 reads CASSYVGYPGELFF. As DNA, the CDR3 is TGTGCCAGCAGTTACGTGGGGTATCCCGGGGAGCTGTTTTTT. This chain uses TRBV6-5 with TRBJ2-2; D is unresolved. Germline V gives CDR1 MNHEY, CDR2 SVGAGI. This CDR3 is 14 amino acids long. V lost 2 bases and J lost 6, with 10 bases in between.

The genes are TRBV20-1 and TRBJ2-2; 8 nucleotides match TRBD2. This CDR3 comprises 13 residues. CDR1 DFQATT and CDR2 SNEGSKA come from the germline V gene (reference sequence). Trimming cost V 7 bases and J 3 bases; bases outside gene matches: 4. The CDR3 DNA is TGCAGTGGGACTAGCCCATACACCGGGGAGCTGTTTTTT. The encoded protein is CSGTSPYTGELFF.

The chain employs TRBV7-2 and TRBJ2-3; D ambiguous. This CDR3 spans 13 amino acids. Trimming removed 6 bases at V and 6 bases at J, with 13 bases between. Germline V gives CDR1 SGHTA, CDR2 FQGNSA. CDR3 sequence: CASSSYLGDTQYF. CDR3 nucleotides: TGTGCCAGCAGTTCCTACTTGGGGGATACGCAGTATTTT.

The chain links TRBV7-2 to TRBJ2-7; D ambiguous. Trimming stripped 7 bases from V and 2 bases from J, with 12 bases between. This CDR3 comprises 13 residues. Germline CDR1 and CDR2: SGHTA and FQGNSA. The CDR3 DNA follows: TGTGCCAGCACCCCATTGCCGCCCTACGAGCAGTACTTC. This translates into CASTPLPPYEQYF.

The rearrangement uses TRBV5-1 and TRBJ2-3; the D gene is possibly TRBD1 (5 bases). The V end lost 4 bases, the J end lost 6 bases, and 15 bases lay between the germline ends. Looked up from germline, CDR1 is SGHRS and CDR2 is YFSETQ. CDR3 size: 14 residues. The CDR3 region is CASSPPPRADTQYF. The CDR3 DNA reads as TGCGCCAGCAGCCCGCCCCCCAGGGCTGATACGCAGTATTTT.

This clonotype was picked up a small number of times. V and J are TRBV10-3 and TRBJ2-5; 7 nucleotides agree with TRBD1. CDR1 and CDR2 from the germline V gene are ENHRY and SYGVKD. The ends lost 6 bases at V and 1 base at J; junction bases unmatched: 2. This CDR3 has 13 residues. Written as DNA, the CDR3 is TGTGCCATCAGGGACAGGTTCCAAGAGACCCAGTACTTC. This codes for CAIRDRFQETQYF.

This clonotype was seen only a few times. The rearrangement joins TRBV6-1 to TRBJ2-7; perhaps TRBD1 as D (5 bases). Germline CDR1 and CDR2: MNHNS and SASEGT. The CDR3 length is 14 residues. Trimming cost V 3 bases and J 4 bases, with 13 bases left between them. In DNA, the CDR3 is TGTGCCAGCAGTGAGTCGTGGGGCTCGTACGAGCAGTACTTC. Translation gives CASSESWGSYEQYF.